A single sample is the source of the 14 T cell receptor beta chains below, sequenced in a study of shared clonotypes between healthy human individuals. Method: immunoSEQ multiplex PCR; TCRdb's copy keeps in-frame clones and lacks some. The sample includes about 600,000 clones, just over 75% seen only once; the top ten take around 11%. Sequencing was done on a sample of PBMCs. These receptors were obtained from a woman aged 40 to 50 in good health. Some clones in this sample may be carry-over from other donors' samples.

The chain is built from TRBV25-1 and TRBJ2-7; D gene uncertain. CDR3 length: 14 amino acids. Between the trimmed V and J ends, which lost 6 bases and 1 base, there was a span of 13 bases. Germline V gene data show CDR1 as MGHDK and CDR2 as SYGVNS. The CDR3 loop reads CASRDLGRSYEQYF. CDR3 nucleotide sequence: TGTGCCAGCAGGGACCTTGGCAGGTCCTACGAGCAGTACTTC.

To note about this clone: This clone may be a read error of a much larger clone one base away. This CDR3 is also generated by other DNA sequences in the sample. The CDR3 DNA sequence: TGTGCCAGCAGCTTAAATCAGCCCCAGCATTTT. Its protein is CASSLNQPQHF. The V and J genes are TRBV28 and TRBJ1-5; no clear D. Trimming removed 6 bases at V and 4 bases at J, with 4 bases between. Germline assignment: CDR1 MDHEN and CDR2 SYDVKM. The CDR3 has 11 amino acids.

The chain carries TRBV7-3 and TRBJ1-1, with 8 bases aligning to TRBD1. This CDR3 comprises 15 residues. Germline V gene sequence: CDR1 SGHTA, CDR2 FQGTGA. V was clipped by 4 bases and J by 4 bases; unmatched bases: 8. The CDR3 spells CASSSLPGQGTEAFF. CDR3 nucleotides: TGTGCCAGCAGCTCTCTTCCTGGACAGGGCACTGAAGCTTTCTTT.

V is TRBV6-4 and J is TRBJ2-3; D tentatively reads TRBD1 or TRBD2 (5 bases each). The CDR3 contains 18 residues. V lost 9 bases and J lost 1, with 26 bases in between. Looked up from germline, CDR1 is MRHNA and CDR2 is SNTAGT. The CDR3 sequence is CARSGQERLRVGTDTQYF. The CDR3 nucleotides read TGTGCCAGGTCGGGGCAGGAACGCCTTAGAGTCGGCACAGATACGCAGTATTTT.

The chain recombines TRBV1 with TRBJ2-6. TRBV1 is described as a pseudogene. There are 15 residues in the CDR3. The CDR3 DNA follows: TGCACCAGCAGCGTTTTTCAAAGTCGGGCCAACGTCCTGACTTTC. The encoded protein is CTSSVFQSRANVLTF.

The V call is TRBV28, the J call TRBJ1-5, with TRBD1 matching over 7 bases. CDR1 is MDHEN and CDR2 is SYDVKM in the germline V gene. The CDR3 consists of 18 residues. V was pared by 3 bases and J by 0 bases, with 11 bases of the junction left unmatched. The CDR3 DNA sequence: TGTGCCAGCAGTTTGGTTCAGGGGACAGCTTATAGCAATCAGCCCCAGCATTTT. It encodes CASSLVQGTAYSNQPQHF.

The V and J genes are TRBV29-1 and TRBJ1-2; 8 nucleotides match TRBD1. With V trimmed by 7 bases and J by 2 bases, 3 bases remained unmatched. Looked up from germline, CDR1 is SQVTM and CDR2 is ANQGSEA. This CDR3 has 12 amino acids. CDR3: CSATGANYGYTF. CDR3 sequence (DNA): TGCAGCGCGACAGGGGCCAACTATGGCTACACCTTC.

The genes are TRBV19 and TRBJ2-2; D call uncertain. Deletions cut 2 bases from V and 6 bases from J, with 16 bases between. From germline, CDR1 is LNHDA and CDR2 SQIVND (reference sequence). The CDR3 runs to 16 residues. The CDR3 DNA sequence: TGTGCCAGTAGTATATCGGCCGGGTCTGGTGCCGGGGAGCTGTTTTTT. Protein: CASSISAGSGAGELFF.

The chain has TRBV5-6 and TRBJ2-3; D gene ambiguous. Per germline, CDR1 SGHDT and CDR2 YYEEEE. The ends were cut back, 0 bases at V and 6 bases at J, with 8 bases in the middle. This CDR3 spans 13 amino acids. The CDR3 nucleotides are TGTGCCAGCAGCTTGGGGCTTCTCGATACGCAGTATTTT. This gives the protein CASSLGLLDTQYF.

V and J are TRBV7-2 and TRBJ2-5; 8 bases match TRBD2. Germline V gene data show CDR1 as SGHTA and CDR2 as FQGNSA. This CDR3 contains 14 residues. V trimming: 3 bases; J trimming: 2 bases; junction bases outside the gene matches: 2. As DNA, the CDR3 is TGTGCCAGCAGCTTCGTAGCGGGACAAGAGACCCAGTACTTC. Its translation: CASSFVAGQETQYF.

This clone showed up just a few times. This sample includes further DNA sequences coding for the same CDR3. The V and J genes are TRBV6-6 and TRBJ2-7, with D possibly being TRBD1 (6 bases). Germline V gene sequence: CDR1 MNHNY, CDR2 SVGAGI (reference sequence). The CDR3 runs to 16 residues. Trimming left V 7 bases short and J 2 bases short, with 21 bases between. CDR3 sequence: CASTLGMGDTTYEQYF. The CDR3 region has the DNA TGTGCCAGCACCTTGGGGATGGGGGACACAACCTACGAGCAGTACTTC.

The gene calls are TRBV5-1 and TRBJ2-7; TRBD1 might be the D (6 bases). Germline V gene lookup returns CDR1 SGHRS and CDR2 YFSETQ. Trimming stripped 4 bases from V and 5 bases from J, with 10 bases between. CDR3 length: 12 amino acids. DNA for the CDR3: TGCGCCAGCAGCATTACAGGGCACGAGCAGTACTTC. The encoded protein is CASSITGHEQYF.

This clone was seen a few times. The chain is built from TRBV19 and TRBJ2-2; D is perhaps TRBD1 (7 bases). The germline V and J ends were trimmed by 7 bases and 7 bases, with 16 bases remaining between them. Germline CDR1 and CDR2: LNHDA and SQIVND (reference sequence). The CDR3 totals 14 residues. CDR3 in amino acids: CASTLRGAGGELFF. The CDR3 bases are TGTGCCAGTACCCTCAGGGGGGCAGGCGGGGAGCTGTTTTTT.

This chain connects TRBV7-9 to TRBJ2-5; D is unresolved. V lost 1 base, J lost 4 bases, and 7 bases lay in between. CDR1 is SEHNR and CDR2 is FQNEAQ in the germline V gene (reference sequence). This CDR3 is 13 amino acids long. The CDR3 here is CASSLDDGETQYF. In DNA form, the CDR3 reads TGTGCCAGCAGCTTAGATGATGGAGAGACCCAGTACTTC.